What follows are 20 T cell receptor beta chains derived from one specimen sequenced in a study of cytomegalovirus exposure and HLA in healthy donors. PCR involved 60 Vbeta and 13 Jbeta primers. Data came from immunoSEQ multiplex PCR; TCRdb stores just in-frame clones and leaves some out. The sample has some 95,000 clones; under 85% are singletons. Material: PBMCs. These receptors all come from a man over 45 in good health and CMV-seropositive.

CDR3 region: CASSRTRGDTEAFF. The CDR3 DNA reads TGTGCCAGCTCCCGTACAAGAGGTGACACTGAAGCTTTCTTT. The rearrangement uses TRBV18 and TRBJ1-1; unclear D gene. Trimming removed 6 bases at V and 3 bases at J, with 14 bases between. Germline assignment: CDR1 KGHSH and CDR2 LQKENI. The CDR3 extends over 14 amino acids.

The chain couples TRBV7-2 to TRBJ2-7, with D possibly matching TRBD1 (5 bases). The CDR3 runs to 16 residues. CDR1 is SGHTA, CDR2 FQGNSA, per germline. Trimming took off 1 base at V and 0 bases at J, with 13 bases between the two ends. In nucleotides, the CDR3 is TGTGCCAGCAGCTTAGAGGCAGGGTATTACTCCTACGAGCAGTACTTC. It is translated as CASSLEAGYYSYEQYF.

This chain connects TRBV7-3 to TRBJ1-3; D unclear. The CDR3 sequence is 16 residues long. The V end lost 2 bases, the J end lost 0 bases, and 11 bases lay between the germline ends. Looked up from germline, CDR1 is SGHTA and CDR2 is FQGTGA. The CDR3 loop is CASSLGQVDSGNTIYF. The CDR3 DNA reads TGTGCCAGCAGCTTAGGGCAGGTGGACTCTGGAAACACCATATATTTT.

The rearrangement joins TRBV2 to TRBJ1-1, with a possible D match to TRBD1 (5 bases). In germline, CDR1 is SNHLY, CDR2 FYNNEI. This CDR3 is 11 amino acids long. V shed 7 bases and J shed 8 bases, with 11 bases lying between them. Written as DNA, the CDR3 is TGTGCCAGCAAAGAGTCAGGGGAAGCTTTCTTT. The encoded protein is CASKESGEAFF.

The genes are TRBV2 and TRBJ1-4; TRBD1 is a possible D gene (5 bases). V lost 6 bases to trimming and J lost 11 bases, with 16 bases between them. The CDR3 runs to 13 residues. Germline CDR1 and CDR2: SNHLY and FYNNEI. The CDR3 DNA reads TGTGCCAGCAGCGAGTCCCCCGGGGGGAAACTGTTTTTT. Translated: CASSESPGGKLFF.

The CDR3 nucleotides are TGCAGCGTTGATTGGGGGGGACAGGGTCATGAGCAGTTCTTC. Its protein is CSVDWGGQGHEQFF. The chain couples TRBV29-1 to TRBJ2-1; 9 nucleotides agree with TRBD1. V was pared by 3 bases and J by 8 bases, with 8 bases of the junction left unmatched. The germline V gene encodes CDR1 SQVTM and CDR2 ANQGSEA. The CDR3 is 14 amino acids.

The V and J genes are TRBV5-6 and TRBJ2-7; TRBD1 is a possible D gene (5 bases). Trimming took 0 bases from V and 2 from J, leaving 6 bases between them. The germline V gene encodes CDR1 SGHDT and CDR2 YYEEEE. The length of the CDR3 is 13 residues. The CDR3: CASSLGTTYEQYF. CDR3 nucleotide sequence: TGTGCCAGCAGCTTGGGGACAACCTACGAGCAGTACTTC.

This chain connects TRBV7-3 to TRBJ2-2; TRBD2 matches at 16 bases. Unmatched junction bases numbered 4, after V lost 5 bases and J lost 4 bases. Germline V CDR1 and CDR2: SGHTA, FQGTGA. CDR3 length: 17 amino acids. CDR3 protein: CASSDGTSGGVTGELFF. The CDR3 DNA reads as TGTGCCAGCAGCGACGGGACTAGCGGGGGGGTCACCGGGGAGCTGTTTTTT.

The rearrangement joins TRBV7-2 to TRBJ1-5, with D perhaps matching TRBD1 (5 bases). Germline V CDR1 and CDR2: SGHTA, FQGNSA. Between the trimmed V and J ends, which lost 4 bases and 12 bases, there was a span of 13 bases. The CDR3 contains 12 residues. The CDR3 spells CASSSQAGLQHF. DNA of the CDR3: TGTGCCAGCAGCTCGCAGGCAGGGCTCCAGCATTTT. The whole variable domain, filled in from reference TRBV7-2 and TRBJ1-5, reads GAGVSQSPSNKVTEKGKDVELRCDPISGHTALYWYRQSLGQGLEFLIYFQGNSAPDKSGLPSDRFSAERTGGSVSTLTIQRTQQEDSAVYLCASSSQAGLQHFGDGTRLSIL.

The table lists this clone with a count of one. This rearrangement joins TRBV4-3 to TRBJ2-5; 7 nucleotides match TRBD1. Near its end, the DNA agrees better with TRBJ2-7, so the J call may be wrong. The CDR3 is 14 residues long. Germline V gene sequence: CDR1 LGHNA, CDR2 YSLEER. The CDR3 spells CASRRDSLSYEQYF. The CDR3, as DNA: TGCGCCAGCAGAAGGGACAGCCTCTCCTACGAGCAGTACTTC.

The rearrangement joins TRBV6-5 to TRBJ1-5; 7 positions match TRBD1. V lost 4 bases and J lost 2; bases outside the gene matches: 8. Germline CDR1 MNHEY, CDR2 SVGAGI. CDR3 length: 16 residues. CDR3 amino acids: CASSSLQGSGNQPQHF. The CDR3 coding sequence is TGTGCCAGCAGTTCGTTACAGGGGTCGGGCAATCAGCCCCAGCATTTT.

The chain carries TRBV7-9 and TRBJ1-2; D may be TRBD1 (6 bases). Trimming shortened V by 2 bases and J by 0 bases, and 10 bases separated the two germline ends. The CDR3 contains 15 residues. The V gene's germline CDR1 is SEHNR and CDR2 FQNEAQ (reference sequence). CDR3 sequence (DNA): TGTGCCAGCAGCTTAACAGGGCTTCCTAACTATGGCTACACCTTC. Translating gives CASSLTGLPNYGYTF.

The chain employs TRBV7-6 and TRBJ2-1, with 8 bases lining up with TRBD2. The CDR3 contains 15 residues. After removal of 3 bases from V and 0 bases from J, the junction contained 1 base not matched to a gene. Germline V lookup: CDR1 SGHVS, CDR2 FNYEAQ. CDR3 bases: TGTGCCAGCAGCTTCGCGGGGGGCTCCTACAATGAGCAGTTCTTC. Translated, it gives CASSFAGGSYNEQFF.

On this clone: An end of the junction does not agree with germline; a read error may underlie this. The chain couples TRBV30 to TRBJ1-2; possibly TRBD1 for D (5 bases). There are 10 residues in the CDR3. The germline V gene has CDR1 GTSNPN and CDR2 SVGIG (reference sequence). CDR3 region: CAWGGEKFNF. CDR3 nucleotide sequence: TGTGCCTGGGGAGGGGAAAAATTCAACTTC.

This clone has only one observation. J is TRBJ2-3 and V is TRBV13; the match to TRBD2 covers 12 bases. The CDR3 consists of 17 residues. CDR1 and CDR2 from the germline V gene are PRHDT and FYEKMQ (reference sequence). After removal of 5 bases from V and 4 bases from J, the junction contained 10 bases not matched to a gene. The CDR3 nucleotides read TGTGCCAGCAGCATCCTCACTAGCGGGGGGCCCCCAGATACGCAGTATTTT. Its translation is CASSILTSGGPPDTQYF. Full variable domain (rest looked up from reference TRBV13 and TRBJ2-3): AAGVIQSPRHLIKEKRETATLKCYPIPRHDTVYWYQQGPGQDPQFLISFYEKMQSDKGSIPDRFSAQQFSDYHSELNMSSLELGDSALYFCASSILTSGGPPDTQYFGPGTRLTVL.

CDR3: CASSSGTGRTGELFF. CDR3 bases: TGCGCCAGCAGCTCCGGGACAGGGAGGACCGGGGAGCTGTTTTTT. V is TRBV5-1 and J is TRBJ2-2; 9 positions match TRBD1. The CDR3 has 15 residues. With 3 bases clipped from V and 5 bases from J, the junction kept 5 bases outside the gene matches. CDR1 is SGHRS, CDR2 YFSETQ, per germline.

CDR3 nucleotides: TGCAGCGTTGCCAGGCCCCACGGTCTCTGGTACGAGCAGTACTTC. It yields the protein CSVARPHGLWYEQYF. V gene TRBV29-1 combines with J gene TRBJ2-7; D is ambiguous. The germline V gene has CDR1 SQVTM and CDR2 ANQGSEA. The CDR3 length is 15 residues. The V end lost 4 bases, the J end lost 4 bases, and 20 bases lay between the germline ends.

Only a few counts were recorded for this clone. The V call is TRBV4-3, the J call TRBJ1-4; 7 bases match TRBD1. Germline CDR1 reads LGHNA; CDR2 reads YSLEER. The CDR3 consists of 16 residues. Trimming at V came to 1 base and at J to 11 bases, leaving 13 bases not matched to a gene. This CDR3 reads CASSQGSDRASFKLFF. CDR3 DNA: TGCGCCAGCAGCCAAGGGTCCGACAGGGCCTCCTTTAAACTGTTTTTT.

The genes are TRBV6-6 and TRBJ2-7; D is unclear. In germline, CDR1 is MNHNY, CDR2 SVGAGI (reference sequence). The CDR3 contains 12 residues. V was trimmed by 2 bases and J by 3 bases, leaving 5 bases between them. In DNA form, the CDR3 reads TGTGCCAGCAGTTACCCGGGCTACGAGCAGTACTTC. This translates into CASSYPGYEQYF.

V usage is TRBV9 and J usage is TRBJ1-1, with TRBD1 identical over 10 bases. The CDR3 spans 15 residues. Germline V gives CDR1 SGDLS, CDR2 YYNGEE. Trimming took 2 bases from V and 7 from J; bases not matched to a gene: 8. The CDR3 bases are TGTGCCAGCAGCGTCGACGGGACAGGGGACCGTGAAGCTTTCTTT. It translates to CASSVDGTGDREAFF.